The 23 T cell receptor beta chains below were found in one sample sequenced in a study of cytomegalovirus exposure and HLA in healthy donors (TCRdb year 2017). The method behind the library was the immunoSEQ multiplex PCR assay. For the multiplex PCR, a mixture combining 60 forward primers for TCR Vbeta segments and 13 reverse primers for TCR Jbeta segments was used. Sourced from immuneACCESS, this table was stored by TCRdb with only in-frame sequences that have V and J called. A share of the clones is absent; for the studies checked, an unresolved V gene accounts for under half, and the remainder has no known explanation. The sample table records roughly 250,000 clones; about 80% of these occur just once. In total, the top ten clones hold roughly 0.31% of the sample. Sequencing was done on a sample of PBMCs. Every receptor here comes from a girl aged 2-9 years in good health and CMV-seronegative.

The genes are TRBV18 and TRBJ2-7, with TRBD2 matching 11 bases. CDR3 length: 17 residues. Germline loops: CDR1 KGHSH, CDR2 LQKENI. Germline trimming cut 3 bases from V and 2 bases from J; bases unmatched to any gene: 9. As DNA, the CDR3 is TGTGCCAGCTCACCCAATAAAGGGACTAGCGGAACCTACGAGCAGTACTTC. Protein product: CASSPNKGTSGTYEQYF.

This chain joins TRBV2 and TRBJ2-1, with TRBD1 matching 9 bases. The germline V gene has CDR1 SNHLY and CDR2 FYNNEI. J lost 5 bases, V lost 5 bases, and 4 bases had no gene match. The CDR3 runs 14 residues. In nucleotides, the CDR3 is TGTGCCAGCAGTAGACGGACAGGGGACAATGAGCAGTTCTTC. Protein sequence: CASSRRTGDNEQFF.

The CDR3 sequence: CASSFSGTGPYEQYF. CDR3 nucleotide sequence: TGTGCCAGCAGCTTCTCCGGGACAGGGCCCTACGAGCAGTACTTC. V is TRBV5-4 and J is TRBJ2-7; 9 bases agree with TRBD1. Losses at the gene ends were 2 bases for V and 2 bases for J; bases not matched to a gene: 5. Germline V gene sequence: CDR1 SGHNT, CDR2 YYREEE (reference sequence). This CDR3 has 15 amino acids.

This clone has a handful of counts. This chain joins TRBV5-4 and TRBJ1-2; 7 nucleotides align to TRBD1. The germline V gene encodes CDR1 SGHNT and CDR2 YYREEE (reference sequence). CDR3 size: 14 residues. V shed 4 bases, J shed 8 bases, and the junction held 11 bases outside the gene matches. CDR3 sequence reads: CASSQSQGRWGYTF. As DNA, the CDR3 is TGTGCCAGCAGCCAATCACAGGGGAGATGGGGCTACACCTTC.

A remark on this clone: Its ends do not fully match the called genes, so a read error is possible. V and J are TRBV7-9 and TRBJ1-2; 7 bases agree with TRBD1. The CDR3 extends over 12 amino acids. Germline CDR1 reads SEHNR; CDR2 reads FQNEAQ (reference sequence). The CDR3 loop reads CSSSLAEGAAWF. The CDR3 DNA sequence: TGTTCCAGCAGCTTAGCTGAGGGGGCGGCATGGTTC.

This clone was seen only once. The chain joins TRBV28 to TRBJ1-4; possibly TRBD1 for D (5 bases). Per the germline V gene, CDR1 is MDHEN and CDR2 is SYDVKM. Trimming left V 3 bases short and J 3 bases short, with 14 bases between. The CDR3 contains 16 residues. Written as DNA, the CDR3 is TGTGCCAGCAGTTTCGACGGGGGTACGGCTAATGAAAAACTGTTTTTT. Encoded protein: CASSFDGGTANEKLFF.

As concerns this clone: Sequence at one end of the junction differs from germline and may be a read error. CDR3 nucleotide sequence: TGTGCCAGCAGTTATACTAGAGGTCACCTCCTCCCACAAATCTTC. It translates to CASSYTRGHLLPQIF. This chain connects TRBV11-2 to TRBJ1-2; D is unresolved. Germline V CDR1 and CDR2: SGHAT, FQNNGV. CDR3 length equals 15 residues.

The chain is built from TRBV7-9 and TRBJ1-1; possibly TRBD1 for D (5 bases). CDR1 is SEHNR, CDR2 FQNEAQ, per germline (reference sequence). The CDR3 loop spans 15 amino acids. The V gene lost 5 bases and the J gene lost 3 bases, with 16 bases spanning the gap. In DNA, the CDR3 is TGTGCCAGCAGCCCCTCAAAGGGGCCATACACTGAAGCTTTCTTT. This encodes CASSPSKGPYTEAFF.

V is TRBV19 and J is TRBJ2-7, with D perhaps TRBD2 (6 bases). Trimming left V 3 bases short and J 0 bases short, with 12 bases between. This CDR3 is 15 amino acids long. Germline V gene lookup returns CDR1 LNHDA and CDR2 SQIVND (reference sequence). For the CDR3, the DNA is TGTGCCAGTAGTATCAGCGGGCACAGCTCCTACGAGCAGTACTTC. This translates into CASSISGHSSYEQYF.

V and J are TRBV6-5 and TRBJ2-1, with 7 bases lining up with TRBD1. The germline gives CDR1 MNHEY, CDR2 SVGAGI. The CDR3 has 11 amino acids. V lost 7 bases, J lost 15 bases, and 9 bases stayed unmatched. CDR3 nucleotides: TGTGCCAGCAACCAAGGACAGGTTTCGTTCTTC. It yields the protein CASNQGQVSFF.

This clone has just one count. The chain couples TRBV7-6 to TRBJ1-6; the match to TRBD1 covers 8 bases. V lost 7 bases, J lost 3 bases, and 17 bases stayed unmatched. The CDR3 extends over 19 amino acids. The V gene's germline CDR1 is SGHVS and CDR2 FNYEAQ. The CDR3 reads CASNRTGTGIYFYNSPLHF. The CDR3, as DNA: TGTGCCAGCAACCGCACCGGGACAGGAATATACTTCTATAATTCACCCCTCCACTTT.

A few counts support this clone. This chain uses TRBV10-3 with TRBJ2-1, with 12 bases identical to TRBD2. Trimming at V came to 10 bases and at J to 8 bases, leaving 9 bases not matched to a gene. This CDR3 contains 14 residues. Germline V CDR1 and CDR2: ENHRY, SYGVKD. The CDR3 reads CATAPSGGAHEQFF. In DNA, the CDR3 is TGTGCCACCGCCCCTAGCGGGGGGGCGCATGAGCAGTTCTTC.

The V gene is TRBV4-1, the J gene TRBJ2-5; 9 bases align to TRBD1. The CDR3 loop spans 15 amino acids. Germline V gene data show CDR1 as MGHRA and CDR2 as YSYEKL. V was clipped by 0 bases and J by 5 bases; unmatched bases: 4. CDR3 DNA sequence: TGCGCCAGCAGCCAAGATTCGGACAGGGGTGAGACCCAGTACTTC. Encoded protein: CASSQDSDRGETQYF.

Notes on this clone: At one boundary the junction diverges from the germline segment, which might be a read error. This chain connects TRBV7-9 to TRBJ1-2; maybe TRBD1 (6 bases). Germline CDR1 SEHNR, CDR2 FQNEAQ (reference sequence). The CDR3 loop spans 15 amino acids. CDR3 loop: CSSSLYNDRLNGYTF. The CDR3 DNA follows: TGTTCCAGCAGCTTATATAATGACAGGTTGAATGGCTACACCTTC. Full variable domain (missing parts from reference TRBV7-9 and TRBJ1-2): DTGVSQNPRHKITKRGQNVTFRCDPISEHNRLYWYRQTLGQGPEFLTYFQNEAQLEKSRLLSDRFSAERPKGSFSTLEIQRTEQGDSAMYLCSSSLYNDRLNGYTFGSGTRLTVV.

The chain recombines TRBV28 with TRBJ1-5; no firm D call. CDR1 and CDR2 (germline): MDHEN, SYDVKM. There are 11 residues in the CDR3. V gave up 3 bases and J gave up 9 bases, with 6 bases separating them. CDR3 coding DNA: TGTGCCAGCAGTTTTCGGTGGCCCCAGCATTTT. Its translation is CASSFRWPQHF.

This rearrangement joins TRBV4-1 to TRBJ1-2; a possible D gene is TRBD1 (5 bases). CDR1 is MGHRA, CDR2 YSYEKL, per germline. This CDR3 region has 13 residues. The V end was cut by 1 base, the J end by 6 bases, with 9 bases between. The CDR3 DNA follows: TGCGCCAGCAGCCAAGGGGGCGGGGATGGCTACACCTTC. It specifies CASSQGGGDGYTF.

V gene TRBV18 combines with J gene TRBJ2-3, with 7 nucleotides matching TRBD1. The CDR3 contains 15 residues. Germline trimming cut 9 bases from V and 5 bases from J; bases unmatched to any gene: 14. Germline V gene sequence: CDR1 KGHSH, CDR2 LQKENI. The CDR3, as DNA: TGTGCCAGTCAGGCCCGGGACAGTGGGGGAGATACGCAGTATTTT. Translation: CASQARDSGGDTQYF. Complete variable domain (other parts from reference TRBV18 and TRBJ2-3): NAGVMQNPRHLVRRRGQEARLRCSPMKGHSHVYWYRQLPEEGLKFMVYLQKENIIDESGMPKERFSAEFPKEGPSILRIQQVVRGDSAAYFCASQARDSGGDTQYFGPGTRLTVL.

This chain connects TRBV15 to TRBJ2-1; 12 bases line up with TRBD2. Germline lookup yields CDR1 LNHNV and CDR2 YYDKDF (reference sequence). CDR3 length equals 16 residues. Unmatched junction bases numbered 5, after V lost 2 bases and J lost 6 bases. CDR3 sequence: CATSRTRLAGVNEQFF. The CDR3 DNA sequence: TGTGCCACCAGCAGAACTAGACTAGCGGGAGTCAATGAGCAGTTCTTC.

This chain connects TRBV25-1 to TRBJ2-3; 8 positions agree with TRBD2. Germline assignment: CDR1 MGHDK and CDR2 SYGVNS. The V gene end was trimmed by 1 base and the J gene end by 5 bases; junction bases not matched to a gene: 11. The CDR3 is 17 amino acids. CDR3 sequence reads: CASSESYGRSGGDTQYF. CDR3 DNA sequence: TGTGCCAGCAGTGAATCTTATGGGCGGAGCGGGGGAGATACGCAGTATTTT.

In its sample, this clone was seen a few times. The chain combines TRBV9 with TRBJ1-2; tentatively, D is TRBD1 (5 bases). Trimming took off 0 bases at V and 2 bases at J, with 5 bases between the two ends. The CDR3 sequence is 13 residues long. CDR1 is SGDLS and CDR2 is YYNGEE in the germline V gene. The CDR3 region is CASSVGQNYGYTF. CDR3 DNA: TGTGCCAGCAGCGTAGGACAGAACTATGGCTACACCTTC.

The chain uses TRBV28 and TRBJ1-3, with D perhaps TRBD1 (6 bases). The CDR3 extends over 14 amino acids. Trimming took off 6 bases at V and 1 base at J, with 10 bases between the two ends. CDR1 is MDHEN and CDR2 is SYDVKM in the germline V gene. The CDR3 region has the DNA TGTGCCAGCAGCCAGACAGGATCTGGAAACACCATATATTTT. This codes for CASSQTGSGNTIYF.

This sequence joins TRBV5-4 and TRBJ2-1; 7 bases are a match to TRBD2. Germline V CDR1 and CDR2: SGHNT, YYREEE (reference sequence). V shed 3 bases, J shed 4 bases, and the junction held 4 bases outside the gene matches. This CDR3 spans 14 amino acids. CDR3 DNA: TGTGCCAGCAGCTCGGGGGGTATTTACAATGAGCAGTTCTTC. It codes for CASSSGGIYNEQFF.

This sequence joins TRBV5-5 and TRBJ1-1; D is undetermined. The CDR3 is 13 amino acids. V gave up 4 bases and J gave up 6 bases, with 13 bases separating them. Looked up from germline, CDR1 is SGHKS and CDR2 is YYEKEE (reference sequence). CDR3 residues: CASSVQSQAEAFF. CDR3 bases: TGTGCCAGCAGCGTTCAGTCTCAGGCTGAAGCTTTCTTT.